The rows below give T cell receptor beta chains drawn from one sample of a study of T cells after yellow fever vaccination. In TCRdb, the 5' RACE reads were re-called with MiXCR into one record per CDR3 protein. The sample includes just under 85,000 distinct CDR3 sequences, about an eighth of them seen just once. Sequences were derived from CD8+ T cells not binding an NS4B(214-222) dextramer, sorted from PBMCs, sampled roughly 23 days after the first yellow fever vaccination. The receptors were gathered from a man younger than 35 who received the YFV17D yellow fever vaccine. CDR3s include the opening cysteine and the closing phenylalanine or tryptophan. The D gene is left open where the match is weak. The listing skips clone size in some rows; elsewhere it reads once, few, many or a size class.

>.|TRBV25-1|TRBJ2-7|.
CASRTAPYEQYF
TGTGCCAGTAGGACTGCCCCCTACGAGCAGTACTTC
>.|TRBV5-4|TRBJ2-6|.
CASSFAAFSGANVLTF
TGTGCCAGCAGCTTTGCAGCTTTCTCTGGGGCCAACGTCCTGACTTTC
>.|TRBV5-1|TRBJ1-2|.
CASSLALNYGYTF
TGCGCCAGCAGCTTGGCCTTAAACTATGGCTACACCTTC
>.|TRBV6-1|TRBJ2-1|.
CASSEGVFRQDEQFF
TGTGCCAGCAGTGAAGGAGTGTTCAGGCAGGATGAGCAGTTCTTC
>many|TRBV10-3|TRBJ2-1|TRBD2
CAIHSGGHADEQFF
TGTGCCATTCATAGCGGGGGGCATGCCGATGAGCAGTTCTTC
>.|TRBV20-1|TRBJ2-1|.
CSAPREANEQFF
TGCAGTGCTCCCAGAGAGGCCAATGAGCAGTTCTTC
>.|TRBV6-1|TRBJ2-1|.
CASRSQGPNNEQFF
TGTGCCAGCAGATCCCAGGGCCCTAACAATGAGCAGTTCTTC
>.|TRBV29-1|TRBJ2-7|TRBD2
CSAEGRGYPYEQYF
TGCAGCGCCGAGGGGAGGGGATACCCCTACGAGCAGTACTTC
>few|TRBV15|TRBJ2-7|TRBD1
CATSVRQGLGSEQYF
TGTGCCACCAGCGTACGACAGGGTCTGGGGAGCGAGCAGTACTTC
>.|TRBV27|TRBJ2-3|TRBD1
CASSYLRTGGMADTQYF
TGTGCCAGCAGTTACCTCCGGACAGGGGGTATGGCAGATACGCAGTATTTT
>.|TRBV29-1|TRBJ2-1|.
CSVELREPPVPYNEQFF
TGCAGCGTTGAATTGAGGGAACCCCCCGTCCCCTACAATGAGCAGTTCTTC
>.|TRBV6-2/TRBV6-3|TRBJ2-6|TRBD1
CASSSPDRVTSWANVLTF
TGTGCCAGCAGTTCACCGGACAGGGTTACCTCTTGGGCCAACGTCCTGACTTTC
>.|TRBV20-1|TRBJ1-1|.
CSVRWKLIAAFF
TGCAGTGTCAGGTGGAAGCTAATAGCGGCTTTCTTT
>few|TRBV5-1|TRBJ2-1|TRBD2
CASSFGLAGDNEQFF
TGCGCCAGCAGTTTCGGACTAGCGGGGGACAATGAGCAGTTCTTC
>.|TRBV5-6|TRBJ2-3|TRBD2
CASSRGGEVDTQYF
TGTGCCAGCAGCCGGGGGGGAGAGGTGGATACGCAGTATTTT
>.|TRBV7-9|TRBJ1-3|TRBD1
CASSPRDRERNTIYF
TGTGCCAGCAGCCCACGGGACAGGGAGAGAAACACCATATATTTT
>medium-sized|TRBV12-3/TRBV12-4|TRBJ2-1|.
CASSPPRASPNNEQFF
TGTGCCAGCAGTCCCCCCAGGGCTAGCCCTAACAATGAGCAGTTCTTC
>.|TRBV6-2/TRBV6-3|TRBJ1-1|TRBD1
CASSYWAQGVGLDTEAFF
TGTGCCAGCAGTTATTGGGCACAGGGGGTAGGATTGGACACTGAAGCTTTCTTT
>few|TRBV9|TRBJ2-3|TRBD2
CASSKGLAVSTDTQYF
TGTGCCAGCAGCAAGGGACTAGCGGTGAGCACAGATACGCAGTATTTT
>.|TRBV12-3/TRBV12-4|TRBJ2-1|.
CASSAASVGSYNEQFF
TGTGCCAGCAGTGCTGCTAGCGTGGGGTCCTACAATGAGCAGTTCTTC
>.|TRBV29-1|TRBJ1-2|.
CSVEGTIPPGYGYTF
TGCAGCGTTGAAGGGACGATCCCCCCGGGCTATGGCTACACCTTC
>few|TRBV6-1|TRBJ2-1|TRBD2
CASSIGAGGSYNEQFF
TGTGCCAGCAGTATCGGGGCGGGGGGGTCCTACAATGAGCAGTTCTTC
>few|TRBV6-2/TRBV6-3|TRBJ2-1|.
CASSYGVNEQFF
TGTGCCAGCAGTTACGGCGTCAATGAGCAGTTCTTC
>few|TRBV29-1|TRBJ2-3|TRBD2
CSGSGGGPLEDTQYF
TGCAGCGGGAGCGGCGGGGGGCCCCTTGAGGATACGCAGTATTTT
>.|TRBV15|TRBJ2-3|TRBD2
CATSAPGGGWGTDTQYF
TGTGCCACCAGCGCCCCCGGCGGGGGTTGGGGCACAGATACGCAGTATTTT
>.|TRBV20-1|TRBJ2-7|.
CSARMGFLYEQYF
TGCAGTGCTAGGATGGGGTTCCTCTACGAGCAGTACTTC
>few|TRBV4-1|TRBJ2-7|TRBD1
CASSQFPSQGALTEQYF
TGCGCCAGCAGCCAGTTTCCCTCTCAGGGGGCGTTGACTGAGCAGTACTTC
>.|TRBV19|TRBJ1-1|.
CASRDILNTEAFF
TGTGCCAGCCGGGACATCTTGAACACTGAAGCTTTCTTT
>few|TRBV6-2/TRBV6-3|TRBJ2-7|TRBD1
CASSYGTGGRYEQYF
TGTGCCAGCAGTTACGGGACAGGGGGCCGCTACGAGCAGTACTTC
>few|TRBV12-3/TRBV12-4|TRBJ2-3|TRBD2
CASRGLAGDDTQYF
TGTGCCAGCAGGGGCCTAGCGGGGGACGATACGCAGTATTTT
>few|TRBV27|TRBJ2-1|TRBD2
CASSWGLAGYNEQFF
TGTGCCAGCAGCTGGGGACTAGCGGGTTACAATGAGCAGTTCTTC
>few|TRBV5-1|TRBJ2-3|TRBD2
CASSSGLGTDTQYF
TGCGCCAGCAGCTCTGGACTAGGTACAGATACGCAGTATTTT
>.|TRBV20-1|TRBJ2-1|.
CSATGRILSSYNEQFF
TGCAGTGCTACTGGACGGATTTTGAGCTCCTACAATGAGCAGTTCTTC
>few|TRBV28|TRBJ1-1|.
CASSFGRYTEAFF
TGTGCCAGCAGTTTCGGCAGATACACTGAAGCTTTCTTT
>.|TRBV7-8|TRBJ2-7|.
CASSSAGTASSYEQYF
TGTGCCAGCAGCTCCGCCGGGACGGCGAGCTCCTACGAGCAGTACTTC
>many|TRBV27|TRBJ2-1|.
CASSPLPPSYNEQFF
TGTGCCAGCAGTCCCCTACCGCCTTCCTACAATGAGCAGTTCTTC
>.|TRBV6-2/TRBV6-3|TRBJ1-5|.
CASSSGRSNQPQHF
TGTGCCAGCAGTTCAGGACGAAGCAATCAGCCCCAGCATTTT